This T cell receptor beta chain was retrieved from a study of T cell clonotyping in hematopoietic cell transplantation (dated by TCRdb to the early 2020s). In terms of the full investigation: A total of 110 to 150 blood samples were collected in the study from a few dozen consecutive transplant recipients and their related donors. Patients were recruited between late 2015 and January 2017 and followed until late 2020 or death. Overall results and qualifications from the work: Inverse Simpson Index values from donors and from recipients before transplant predicted broader TCR repertoire diversity after transplant. The sample size was limited, and CD4 and CD8 repertoire contributions could not be separated because cells were not sorted. After transplant, TCR diversity in recipients dropped, and pathologically expanded clonotypes climbed progressively between day 30 and day 180. Only a small fraction of recipient repertoires overlapped donor repertoires, with over 97% appearing de novo at the given depth.

With the immunoSEQ assay, which is a bias-controlled multiplex PCR relying on V- and J-specific primers, TCR beta CDR3 regions were amplified from genomic DNA. A proprietary barcode and Illumina adapter sequences were added to the CDR3 amplicons in a second PCR step. CDR3 libraries were sequenced on an Illumina MiSeq instrument. In the source study's methods: Export and quality control were performed with immunoSEQ Analyzer 3.0, and downstream analyses were performed with R Bioconductor and Immunarch. Only productive rearrangements within the normalized downsampled data set were used in the calculation of repertoire metrics. In the normalized cohort, a clonotype counted as pathologically expanded if the clonotype was larger than 5 templates. The Inverse Simpson Index served as the measure of repertoire diversity. To capture all clonotypes, CMV-specificity analyses were performed on the non-normalized data set. TCRdb mirrors the immuneACCESS table, restricted to in-frame sequences. Some clones are absent from its copies; in checked studies, under half trace to an unresolved V gene, and the reason for the others is unknown. V, J and clone size are those of that table, while D and trimming were read from the DNA. The sample table lists around 4,200 clones, about 74% of them with a count of one. Over 7% of the sample is taken by the ten largest.

Per the germline V gene, MNHNS is the CDR1 and SASEGT is the CDR2. Counted from cysteine to phenylalanine, this CDR3 has 13 amino acids. The sequence is cut down to CDR3 DNA, 39 bases in frame from base 1. Relative to germline, V is 6 bases shorter and J is 1 base shorter, with 9 bases between their ends. A note on this clone: Its antigen is not yet known. There are no base qualities to consult, and no much larger clone falls within one base.

Taken with the paper, the label for time point translates to: 100 days after allo-HCT. Recipient blood was collected about 28 days before transplant and at days 30, 100 and 180 after transplant. Nuclei Lysis Solution was used to extract genomic DNA from fresh or cryopreserved unfractionated peripheral blood mononuclear cells. Recombination joined TRBV6-1 with TRBJ1-1; the D gene is not confidently resolved. This material consisted of PBMCs, taken 100 days after allogeneic stem cell transplant. The receptor's source is a male patient aged 60 to 75 who had an allogeneic stem cell transplant, so the T cells may come from the graft donor. Some clones in this sample may be carry-over from other donors' samples. CDR3 region: CASSLTENTEAFF. The DNA sequence is given as TGTGCCAGCAGCCTTACAGAGAACACTGAAGCTTTCTTT.